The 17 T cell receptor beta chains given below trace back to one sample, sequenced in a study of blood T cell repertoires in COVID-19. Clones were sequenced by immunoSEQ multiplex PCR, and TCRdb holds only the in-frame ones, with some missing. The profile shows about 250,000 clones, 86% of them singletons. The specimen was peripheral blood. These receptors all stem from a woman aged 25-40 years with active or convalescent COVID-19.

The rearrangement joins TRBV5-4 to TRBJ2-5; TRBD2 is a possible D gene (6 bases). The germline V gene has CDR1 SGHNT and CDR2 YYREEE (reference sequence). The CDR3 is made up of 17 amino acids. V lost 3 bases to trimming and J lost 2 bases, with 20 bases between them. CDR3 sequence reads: CASSSPTGRGRQETQYF. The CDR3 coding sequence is TGTGCCAGCAGCTCTCCCACAGGCCGGGGGAGGCAAGAGACCCAGTACTTC.

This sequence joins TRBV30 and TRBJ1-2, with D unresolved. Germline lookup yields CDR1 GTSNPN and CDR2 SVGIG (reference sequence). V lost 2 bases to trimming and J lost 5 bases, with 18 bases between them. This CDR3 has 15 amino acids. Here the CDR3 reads CAWSQELSRSYGYTF. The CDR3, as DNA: TGTGCCTGGAGTCAAGAGTTGTCGCGGTCATATGGCTACACCTTC.

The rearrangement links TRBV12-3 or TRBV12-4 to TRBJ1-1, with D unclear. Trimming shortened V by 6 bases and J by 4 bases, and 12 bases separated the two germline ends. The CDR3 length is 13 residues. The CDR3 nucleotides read TGTGCCAGCAGCCCCTCCCGGTTCACTGAAGCTTTCTTT. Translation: CASSPSRFTEAFF.

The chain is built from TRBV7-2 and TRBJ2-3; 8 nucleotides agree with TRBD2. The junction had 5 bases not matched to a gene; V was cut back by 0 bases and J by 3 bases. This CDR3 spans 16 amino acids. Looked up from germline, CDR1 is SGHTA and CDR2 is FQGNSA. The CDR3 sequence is CASSLAIVAGTDTQYF. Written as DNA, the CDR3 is TGTGCCAGCAGCTTAGCTATAGTAGCGGGGACAGATACGCAGTATTTT.

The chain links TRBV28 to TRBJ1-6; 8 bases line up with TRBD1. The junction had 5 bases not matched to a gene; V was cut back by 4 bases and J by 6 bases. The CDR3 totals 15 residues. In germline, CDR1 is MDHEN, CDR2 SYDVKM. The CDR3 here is CASSSYRGGNSPLHF. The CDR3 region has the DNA TGTGCCAGCAGTTCATACAGGGGGGGTAATTCACCCCTCCACTTT. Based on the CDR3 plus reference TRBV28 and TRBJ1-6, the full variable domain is DVKVTQSSRYLVKRTGEKVFLECVQDMDHENMFWYRQDPGLGLRLIYFSYDVKMKEKGDIPEGYSVSREKKERFSLILESASTNQTSMYLCASSSYRGGNSPLHFGNGTRLTVT.

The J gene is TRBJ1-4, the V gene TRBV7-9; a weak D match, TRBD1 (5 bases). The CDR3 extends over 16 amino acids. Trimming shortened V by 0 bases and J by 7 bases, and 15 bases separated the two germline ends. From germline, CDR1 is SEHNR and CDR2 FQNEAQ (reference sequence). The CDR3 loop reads CASSLAVGGGIEKLFF. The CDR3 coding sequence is TGTGCCAGCAGCTTAGCTGTCGGGGGGGGAATTGAAAAACTGTTTTTT.

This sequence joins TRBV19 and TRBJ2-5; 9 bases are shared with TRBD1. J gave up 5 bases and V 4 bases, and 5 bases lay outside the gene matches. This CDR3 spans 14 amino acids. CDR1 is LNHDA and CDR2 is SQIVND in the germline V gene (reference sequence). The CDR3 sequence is CASSTGQGRETQYF. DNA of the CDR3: TGTGCCAGTAGTACCGGACAGGGGAGGGAGACCCAGTACTTC.

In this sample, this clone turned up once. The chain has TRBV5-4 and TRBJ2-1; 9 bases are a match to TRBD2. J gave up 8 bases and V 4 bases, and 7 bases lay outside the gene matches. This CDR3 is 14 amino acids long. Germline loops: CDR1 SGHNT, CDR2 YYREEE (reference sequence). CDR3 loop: CASSLAKRGDEQFF. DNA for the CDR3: TGTGCCAGCAGCCTTGCTAAGCGGGGGGATGAGCAGTTCTTC.

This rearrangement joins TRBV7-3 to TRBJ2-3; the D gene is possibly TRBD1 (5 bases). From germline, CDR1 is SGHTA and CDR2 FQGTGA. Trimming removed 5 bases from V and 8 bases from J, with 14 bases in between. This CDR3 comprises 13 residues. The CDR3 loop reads CASSPRARGTQYF. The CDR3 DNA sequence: TGTGCCAGCAGCCCCAGGGCCCGTGGTACGCAGTATTTT.

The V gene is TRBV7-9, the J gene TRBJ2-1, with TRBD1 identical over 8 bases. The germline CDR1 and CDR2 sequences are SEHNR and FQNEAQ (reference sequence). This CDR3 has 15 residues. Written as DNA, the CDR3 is TGTGCGGTCAAGAACGGGACAGGAGTCTACAATGAGCAGTTCTTC. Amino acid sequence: CAVKNGTGVYNEQFF.

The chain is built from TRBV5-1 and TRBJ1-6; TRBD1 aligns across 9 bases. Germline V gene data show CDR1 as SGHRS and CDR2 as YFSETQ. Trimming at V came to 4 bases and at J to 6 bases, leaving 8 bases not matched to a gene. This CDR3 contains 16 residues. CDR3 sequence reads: CASSPGTGFGNSPLHF. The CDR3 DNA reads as TGCGCCAGCAGCCCCGGGACAGGGTTCGGTAATTCACCCCTCCACTTT.

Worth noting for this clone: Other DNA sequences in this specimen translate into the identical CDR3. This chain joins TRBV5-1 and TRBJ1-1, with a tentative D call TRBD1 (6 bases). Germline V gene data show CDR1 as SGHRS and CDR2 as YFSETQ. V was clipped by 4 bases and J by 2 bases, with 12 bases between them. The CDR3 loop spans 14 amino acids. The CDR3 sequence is CASSRGQSNTEAFF. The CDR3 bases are TGCGCCAGCAGCCGAGGACAGAGCAACACTGAAGCTTTCTTT.

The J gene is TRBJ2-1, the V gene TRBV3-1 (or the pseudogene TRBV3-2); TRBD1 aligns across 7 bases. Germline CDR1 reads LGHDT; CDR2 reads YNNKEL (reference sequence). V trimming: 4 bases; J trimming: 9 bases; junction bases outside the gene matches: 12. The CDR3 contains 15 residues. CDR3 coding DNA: TGTGCCAGCAGCCCTCCGGGACAGCAAGGGCGTGAGCAGTTCTTC. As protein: CASSPPGQQGREQFF.

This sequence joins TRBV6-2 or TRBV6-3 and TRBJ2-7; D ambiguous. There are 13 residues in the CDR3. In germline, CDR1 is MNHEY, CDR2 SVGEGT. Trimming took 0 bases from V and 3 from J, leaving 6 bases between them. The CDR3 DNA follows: TGTGCCAGCAGTTACTCTAGAGTCTACGAGCAGTACTTC. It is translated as CASSYSRVYEQYF.

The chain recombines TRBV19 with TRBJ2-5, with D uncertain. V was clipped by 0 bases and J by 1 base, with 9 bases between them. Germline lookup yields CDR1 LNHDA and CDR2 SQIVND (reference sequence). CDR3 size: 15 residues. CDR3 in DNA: TGTGCCAGTAGTATAGATGGAGTAATCCAAGAGACCCAGTACTTC. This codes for CASSIDGVIQETQYF.

The CDR3 spells CASSIRTETDTQYF. The CDR3 nucleotides read TGTGCCAGCAGCATTCGGACTGAAACAGATACGCAGTATTTT. The chain recombines TRBV6-2 or TRBV6-3 with TRBJ2-3, with D tentatively TRBD2 (5 bases). Germline V gene sequence: CDR1 MNHEY, CDR2 SVGEGT. This CDR3 comprises 14 residues. Trimming took off 6 bases at V and 3 bases at J, with 13 bases between the two ends.

In nucleotides, the CDR3 is TGTGCCAGTAGTATCTATACCCCCTCTACTGGCGGCCCGATCTACGAGCAGTACTTC. It codes for CASSIYTPSTGGPIYEQYF. The chain links TRBV19 to TRBJ2-7; D not certain. Trimming left V 3 bases short and J 3 bases short, with 27 bases between. CDR3 size: 19 residues. Germline CDR1 and CDR2: LNHDA and SQIVND (reference sequence).